These T cell receptor beta chains were read from a single sample in a study of T cell repertoires in cytomegalovirus infection. TCRdb reprocessed the reads via MiXCR and lists one record per CDR3 protein. The data contain fewer than 550,000 distinct CDR3 sequences, less than 30% of them singletons. Source material: PBMCs. Receptor source: a human donor in good health (CMV status not recorded). Some clones in this sample may be carry-over from other donors' samples. CDR3s include the opening cysteine and the closing phenylalanine or tryptophan. The order of the fields is clone size, J gene, CDR3 length, V gene, D gene, CDR3 protein, CDR3 DNA. A D gene is named only where the DNA matches it firmly. Expanded clones get a size class; other rows say once, few or many, or leave the size out.

abundance: many; j_gene: TRBJ2-3; len: 18; v_gene: TRBV7-2; d_gene: TRBD2; CDR3aa: CASSLVALGGSGTDTQYF; CDR3nt: TGTGCCAGCAGCTTAGTCGCCCTAGGCGGGAGTGGCACAGATACGCAGTATTTT
abundance: few; j_gene: TRBJ2-1; len: 14; v_gene: TRBV5-1; d_gene: -; CDR3aa: CASSLGAGMNEQFF; CDR3nt: TGCGCCAGCAGCTTAGGAGCCGGTATGAATGAGCAGTTCTTC
abundance: few; j_gene: TRBJ1-2; len: 13; v_gene: TRBV6-2/TRBV6-3; d_gene: -; CDR3aa: CASSPAGVYGYTF; CDR3nt: TGTGCCAGCAGCCCAGCAGGGGTCTATGGCTACACCTTC
abundance: few; j_gene: TRBJ1-3; len: 16; v_gene: TRBV28; d_gene: TRBD1; CDR3aa: CASSPPDRDSGNTIYF; CDR3nt: TGTGCCAGCAGTCCCCCGGACAGGGACTCTGGAAACACCATATATTTT
abundance: few; j_gene: TRBJ2-2; len: 17; v_gene: TRBV10-3; d_gene: TRBD1; CDR3aa: CAISGTGGASNTGELFF; CDR3nt: TGTGCCATCAGTGGGACAGGGGGCGCCTCGAACACCGGGGAGCTGTTTTTT
abundance: many; j_gene: TRBJ2-1; len: 14; v_gene: TRBV7-8; d_gene: TRBD2; CDR3aa: CASSSSGGYNEQFF; CDR3nt: TGTGCCAGCAGCTCTAGCGGGGGTTACAATGAGCAGTTCTTC
abundance: -; j_gene: TRBJ2-5; len: 14; v_gene: TRBV6-1; d_gene: -; CDR3aa: CASSELVPQETQYF; CDR3nt: TGTGCCAGCAGTGAGTTGGTCCCCCAAGAGACCCAGTACTTC
abundance: -; j_gene: TRBJ2-3; len: 16; v_gene: TRBV7-9; d_gene: -; CDR3aa: CASSGEQVPSTDTQYF; CDR3nt: TGTGCCAGCAGCGGAGAACAGGTCCCTAGCACAGATACGCAGTATTTT
abundance: -; j_gene: TRBJ2-3; len: 14; v_gene: TRBV7-2; d_gene: TRBD2; CDR3aa: CASSPIAGADTQYF; CDR3nt: TGTGCCAGCAGCCCGATAGCGGGAGCAGATACGCAGTATTTT
abundance: -; j_gene: TRBJ1-1; len: 13; v_gene: TRBV2; d_gene: -; CDR3aa: CASSPRTSTEAFF; CDR3nt: TGTGCCAGCAGTCCCCGGACTAGCACTGAAGCTTTCTTT
abundance: -; j_gene: TRBJ1-6; len: 16; v_gene: TRBV15; d_gene: -; CDR3aa: CATSRATGTGNSPLHF; CDR3nt: TGTGCCACCAGCAGAGCGACTGGGACCGGAAATTCACCCCTCCACTTT
abundance: few; j_gene: TRBJ1-5; len: 16; v_gene: TRBV7-2; d_gene: -; CDR3aa: CASSSNHASYNQPQHF; CDR3nt: TGTGCCAGCAGCTCGAATCACGCCAGCTATAATCAGCCCCAGCATTTT
abundance: few; j_gene: TRBJ1-1; len: 14; v_gene: TRBV7-2; d_gene: TRBD1; CDR3aa: CASSPRTGLAEAFF; CDR3nt: TGTGCCAGCAGCCCTCGGACAGGTTTGGCTGAAGCTTTCTTT
abundance: -; j_gene: TRBJ2-1; len: 18; v_gene: TRBV5-5; d_gene: TRBD2; CDR3aa: CASSLGFLAGGPTEKEFF; CDR3nt: TGTGCCAGCAGCTTGGGTTTCCTAGCGGGAGGGCCGACTGAAAAGGAGTTCTTC
abundance: -; j_gene: TRBJ2-7; len: 16; v_gene: TRBV19; d_gene: -; CDR3aa: CASSLMGRAPRAEQYF; CDR3nt: TGTGCCAGTAGCCTAATGGGTAGGGCGCCGAGAGCCGAGCAGTACTTC
abundance: -; j_gene: TRBJ2-1; len: 17; v_gene: TRBV7-6; d_gene: TRBD2; CDR3aa: CASSPPAGTSENNEQFF; CDR3nt: TGTGCCAGCAGCCCTCCGGCCGGGACTAGCGAGAACAATGAGCAGTTCTTC
abundance: -; j_gene: TRBJ1-1; len: 13; v_gene: TRBV27; d_gene: -; CDR3aa: CASSLSDVSEAFF; CDR3nt: TGTGCCAGCAGTTTATCGGACGTCTCTGAAGCTTTCTTT